This entry is about one T cell receptor (beta chain). Its antigen is not known. A much larger clone differs by one base, so this may be a read error. TCRdb independently ran MiXCR on the RACE reads; one entry per CDR3 protein. The table includes 70,000 or so distinct CDR3 sequences, around 10% detected once. The germline V gene has CDR1 MNHNS and CDR2 SASEGT. The CDR3 runs 19 residues. These data come from a study of human T cells and chemical hapten exposure. Study in general: Diphenylcyclopropenone, dosed weekly to the scalp, was given to patients throughout the approximately 25-week study. Upper-back patches of 0.01% DPC were read at 6 days. Notes on the study in general: Sensitizing to DPC left TCRs with a frequency above 1 in 1000 unaltered.

Sample time point: patch test 3, about 24 weeks after DPC sensitization. Treatment in this sample: therapeutic diphenylcyclopropenone sensitization with weekly scalp DPC. Total RNA came from unfractionated whole blood. The rearrangement uses TRBV6-1 and TRBJ2-4; D gene uncertain. This material consisted of whole blood, taken in connection with sensitization to the hapten diphenylcyclopropenone (DPC). The receptor was isolated from a woman aged 50 to 60 with alopecia areata. Some clones in this sample may be carry-over from other donors' samples. As DNA, the CDR3 is TGTGCCAACAGTGATCTGTTCATTAGGAACAGTACGATTCTAACGATTCAGTACTTC. Amino acid sequence: CANSDLFIRNSTILTIQYF.